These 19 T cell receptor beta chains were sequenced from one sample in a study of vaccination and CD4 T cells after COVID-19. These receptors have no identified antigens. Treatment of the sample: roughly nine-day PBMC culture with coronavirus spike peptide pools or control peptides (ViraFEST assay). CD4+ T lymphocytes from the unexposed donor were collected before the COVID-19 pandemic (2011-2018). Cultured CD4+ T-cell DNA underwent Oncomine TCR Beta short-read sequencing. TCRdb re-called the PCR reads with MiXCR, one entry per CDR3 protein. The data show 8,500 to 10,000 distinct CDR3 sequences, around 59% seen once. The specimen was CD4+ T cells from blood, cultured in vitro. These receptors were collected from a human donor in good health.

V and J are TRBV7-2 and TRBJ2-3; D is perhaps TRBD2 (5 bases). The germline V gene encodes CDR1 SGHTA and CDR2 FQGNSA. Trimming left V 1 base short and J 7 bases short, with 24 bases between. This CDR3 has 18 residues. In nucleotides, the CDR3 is TGTGCCAGCAGCTTAGTAGGGCGAGCGGCGTCAGCTGGTAATACGCAGTATTTT. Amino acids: CASSLVGRAASAGNTQYF.

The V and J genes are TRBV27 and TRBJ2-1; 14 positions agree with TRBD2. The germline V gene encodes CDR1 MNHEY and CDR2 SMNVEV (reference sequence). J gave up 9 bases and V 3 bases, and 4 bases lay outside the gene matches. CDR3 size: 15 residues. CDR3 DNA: TGTGCCAGCAGTTTGGGACTAGCGGGAGTCCTTGAGCAGTTCTTC. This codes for CASSLGLAGVLEQFF.

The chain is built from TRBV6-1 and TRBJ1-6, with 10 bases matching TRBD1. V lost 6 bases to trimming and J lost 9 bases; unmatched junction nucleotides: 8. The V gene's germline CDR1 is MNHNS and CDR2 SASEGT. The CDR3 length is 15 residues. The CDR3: CASSGPGQGTSPLHF. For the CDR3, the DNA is TGTGCCAGCAGCGGTCCGGGACAGGGGACTTCACCCCTCCACTTT.

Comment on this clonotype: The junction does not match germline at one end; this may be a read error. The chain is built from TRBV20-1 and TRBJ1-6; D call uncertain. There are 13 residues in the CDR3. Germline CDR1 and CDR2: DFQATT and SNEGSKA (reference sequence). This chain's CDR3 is CSARVSGDSPLHF. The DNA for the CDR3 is TGCAGCGCTAGGGTATCCGGGGATTCACCCCTCCACTTT.

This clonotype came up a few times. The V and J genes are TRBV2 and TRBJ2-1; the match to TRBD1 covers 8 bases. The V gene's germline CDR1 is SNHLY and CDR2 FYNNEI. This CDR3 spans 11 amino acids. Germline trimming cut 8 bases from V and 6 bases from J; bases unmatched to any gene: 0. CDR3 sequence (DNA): TGTGCCAGCGACAGGGGCAATGAGCAGTTCTTC. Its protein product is CASDRGNEQFF. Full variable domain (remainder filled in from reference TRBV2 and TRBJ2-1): EPEVTQTPSHQVTQMGQEVILRCVPISNHLYFYWYRQILGQKVEFLVSFYNNEISEKSEIFDDQFSVERPDGSNFTLKIRSTKLEDSAMYFCASDRGNEQFFGPGTRLTVL.

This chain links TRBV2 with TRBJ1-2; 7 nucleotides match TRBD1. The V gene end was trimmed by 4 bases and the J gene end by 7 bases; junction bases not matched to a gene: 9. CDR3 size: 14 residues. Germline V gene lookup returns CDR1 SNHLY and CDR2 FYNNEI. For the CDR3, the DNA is TGTGCCAGCAGTGGACAGGGTGGGAGTGGTGGCTACACCTTC. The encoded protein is CASSGQGGSGGYTF.

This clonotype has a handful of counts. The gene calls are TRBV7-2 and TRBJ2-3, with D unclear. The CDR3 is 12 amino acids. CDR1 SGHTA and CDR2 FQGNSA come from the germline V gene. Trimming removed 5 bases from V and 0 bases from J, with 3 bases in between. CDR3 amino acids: CASSASTDTQYF. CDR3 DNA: TGTGCCAGCAGCGCTAGCACAGATACGCAGTATTTT.

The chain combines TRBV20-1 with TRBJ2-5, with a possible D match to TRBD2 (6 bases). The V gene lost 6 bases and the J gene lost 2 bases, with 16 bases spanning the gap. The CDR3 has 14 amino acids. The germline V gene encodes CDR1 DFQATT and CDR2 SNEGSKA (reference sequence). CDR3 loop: CSARRGSLQETQYF. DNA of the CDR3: TGCAGTGCCAGGCGGGGCTCTCTACAAGAGACCCAGTACTTC.

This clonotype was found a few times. The CDR3 is CASSQETGDYGYTF. The CDR3 nucleotides are TGCGCCAGCAGCCAAGAAACAGGGGACTATGGCTACACCTTC. The chain uses TRBV4-3 and TRBJ1-2; 7 nucleotides match TRBD1. J lost 3 bases, V lost 0 bases, and 1 base had no gene match. The CDR3 totals 14 residues. Germline lookup yields CDR1 LGHNA and CDR2 YSLEER.

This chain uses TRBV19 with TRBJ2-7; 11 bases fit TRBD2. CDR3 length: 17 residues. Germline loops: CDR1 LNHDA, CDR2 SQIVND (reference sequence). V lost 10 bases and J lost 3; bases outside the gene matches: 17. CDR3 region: CAMSPTSGRMWRYEQYF. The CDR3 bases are TGTGCCATGAGTCCCACTAGCGGGAGAATGTGGCGCTACGAGCAGTACTTC.

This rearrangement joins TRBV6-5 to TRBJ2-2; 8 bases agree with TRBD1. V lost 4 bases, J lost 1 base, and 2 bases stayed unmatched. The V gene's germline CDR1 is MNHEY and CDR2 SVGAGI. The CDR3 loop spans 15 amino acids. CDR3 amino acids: CASSFGQGNTGELFF. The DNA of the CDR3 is TGTGCCAGCAGTTTCGGACAGGGGAACACCGGGGAGCTGTTTTTT.

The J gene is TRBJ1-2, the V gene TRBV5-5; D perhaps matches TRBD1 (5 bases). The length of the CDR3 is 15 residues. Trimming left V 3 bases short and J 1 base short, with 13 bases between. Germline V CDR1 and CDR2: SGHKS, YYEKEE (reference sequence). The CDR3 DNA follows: TGTGCCAGCAGCTCCCTTGGGGGGAATAACTATGGCTACACCTTC. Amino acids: CASSSLGGNNYGYTF.

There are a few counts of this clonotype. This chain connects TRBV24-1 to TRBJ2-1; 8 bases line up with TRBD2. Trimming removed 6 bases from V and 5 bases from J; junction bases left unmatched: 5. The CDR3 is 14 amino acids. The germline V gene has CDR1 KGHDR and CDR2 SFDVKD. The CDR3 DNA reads TGTGCCACCAGTCCCGGGGGGGGTCACAATGAGCAGTTCTTC. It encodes CATSPGGGHNEQFF.

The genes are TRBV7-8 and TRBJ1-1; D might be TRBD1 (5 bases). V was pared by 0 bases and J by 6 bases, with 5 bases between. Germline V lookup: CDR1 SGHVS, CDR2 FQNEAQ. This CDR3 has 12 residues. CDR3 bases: TGTGCCAGCAGCTTAGCAGGGGCTGAAGCTTTCTTT. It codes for CASSLAGAEAFF.

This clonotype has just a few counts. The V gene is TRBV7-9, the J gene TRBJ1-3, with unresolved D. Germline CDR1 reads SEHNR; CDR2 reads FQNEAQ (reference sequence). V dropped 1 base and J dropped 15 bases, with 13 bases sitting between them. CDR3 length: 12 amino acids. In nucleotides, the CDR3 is TGTGCCAGCAGCTTAGATTTGGTCTACCAATATTTT. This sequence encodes CASSLDLVYQYF.

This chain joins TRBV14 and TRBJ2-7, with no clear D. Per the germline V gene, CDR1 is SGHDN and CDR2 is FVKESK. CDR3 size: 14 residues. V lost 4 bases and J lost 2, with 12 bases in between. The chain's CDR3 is CASSRHGETYEQYF. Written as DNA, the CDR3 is TGTGCCAGCAGCCGCCATGGGGAAACCTACGAGCAGTACTTC.

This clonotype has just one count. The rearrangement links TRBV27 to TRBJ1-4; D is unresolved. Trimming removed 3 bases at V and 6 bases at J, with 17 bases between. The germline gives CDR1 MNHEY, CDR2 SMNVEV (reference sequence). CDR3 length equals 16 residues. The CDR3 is CASSFGLKGGHEKLFF. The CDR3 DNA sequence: TGTGCCAGCAGTTTTGGTCTGAAGGGAGGTCATGAAAAACTGTTTTTT.

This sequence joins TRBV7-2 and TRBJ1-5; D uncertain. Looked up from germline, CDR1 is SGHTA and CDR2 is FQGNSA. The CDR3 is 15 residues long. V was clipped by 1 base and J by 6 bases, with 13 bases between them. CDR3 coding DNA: TGTGCCAGCAGCTTAGTAGCGGCGGTGGGTCAGCCCCAGCATTTT. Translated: CASSLVAAVGQPQHF.

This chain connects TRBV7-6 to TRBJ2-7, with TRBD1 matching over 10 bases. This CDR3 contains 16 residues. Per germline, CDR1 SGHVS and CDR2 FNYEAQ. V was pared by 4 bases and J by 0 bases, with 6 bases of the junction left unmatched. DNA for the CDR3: TGTGCCAGCAGCTCAGGACAGGGGGTAAGCTCCTACGAGCAGTACTTC. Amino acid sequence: CASSSGQGVSSYEQYF.